This passage covers 21 T cell receptor beta chains from one sample sequenced in a study of CD8 T cells in ankylosing spondylitis. TCRdb re-called the 5' RACE reads with MiXCR, one entry per CDR3 protein. Seen here are 150,000 to 250,000 distinct CDR3 sequences, around 13% observed once, and the top ten hold 15% to 20%. The material sequenced was blood, either unsorted or a sorted T cell fraction (not recorded which). These receptors were taken from a male donor with ankylosing spondylitis or in good health (not recorded which).

This clonotype turned up a few times. The rearrangement joins TRBV11-2 to TRBJ2-1; D might be TRBD1 (6 bases). Looked up from germline, CDR1 is SGHAT and CDR2 is FQNNGV. CDR3 length: 16 amino acids. Trimming shortened V by 2 bases and J by 5 bases, and 16 bases separated the two germline ends. The CDR3 protein is CASSLHFDRINNEQFF. The CDR3 bases are TGTGCCAGCAGCTTACACTTTGACAGGATTAACAATGAGCAGTTCTTC.

This chain joins TRBV10-3 and TRBJ2-7, with TRBD1 identical over 7 bases. The V and J ends lost 4 bases and 0 bases, in that order; junction bases with no gene match: 9. Germline V gene lookup returns CDR1 ENHRY and CDR2 SYGVKD. The CDR3 contains 16 residues. CDR3 sequence (DNA): TGTGCCATCAGTGGCCCTGGACAGGTTCTCTCCTACGAGCAGTACTTC. It encodes CAISGPGQVLSYEQYF.

A few counts support this clonotype. This chain uses TRBV11-2 with TRBJ1-2; tentative D call: TRBD1 (6 bases). Germline CDR1 is SGHAT and CDR2 is FQNNGV. This CDR3 is 14 amino acids long. V lost 1 base and J 4 bases, leaving 10 bases between the germline ends. The CDR3 sequence: CASSLGGGSYGYTF. DNA for the CDR3: TGTGCCAGCAGCTTAGGGGGGGGCTCCTATGGCTACACCTTC.

This clonotype has a handful of counts. V usage is TRBV4-1 and J usage is TRBJ1-2, with D maybe TRBD1 (6 bases). Germline lookup yields CDR1 MGHRA and CDR2 YSYEKL. There are 16 residues in the CDR3. Between the trimmed V and J ends, which lost 0 bases and 7 bases, there was a span of 18 bases. CDR3 bases: TGCGCCAGCAGCCAAGATGTAGGGGGGCGTGGTTTTGGCTACACCTTC. Its protein product is CASSQDVGGRGFGYTF.

This clonotype was counted a few times. The genes are TRBV27 and TRBJ2-7; no firm D call. Per the germline V gene, CDR1 is MNHEY and CDR2 is SMNVEV (reference sequence). The CDR3 loop spans 12 amino acids. V lost 5 bases, J lost 2 bases, and 7 bases lay in between. CDR3 amino acids: CASSTGAYEQYF. The CDR3 nucleotides read TGTGCCAGCAGTACTGGGGCCTACGAGCAGTACTTC.

The V gene is TRBV20-1, the J gene TRBJ2-7; D is perhaps TRBD1 (5 bases). Deletions cut 7 bases from V and 6 bases from J, with 22 bases between. This CDR3 has 14 residues. Germline V gene data show CDR1 as DFQATT and CDR2 as SNEGSKA (reference sequence). The CDR3 sequence is CSVTRTWKGSEQYF. For the CDR3, the DNA is TGCAGTGTTACACGGACATGGAAAGGGTCCGAGCAGTACTTC.

The chain is built from TRBV4-2 and TRBJ2-1, with D perhaps TRBD2 (7 bases). Germline values: CDR1 LGHNA, CDR2 YNFKEQ. V was pared by 0 bases and J by 8 bases, with 17 bases between. The CDR3 contains 16 residues. The CDR3 DNA reads as TGTGCCAGCAGCCAAGACGATTCAAGGGGGGGCTATGAGCAGTTCTTC. It yields the protein CASSQDDSRGGYEQFF.

This clonotype was observed a few times. CDR3 protein: CASSFHRGGDTEAFF. CDR3 nucleotides: TGCGCCAGCAGCTTTCACAGGGGAGGGGACACTGAAGCTTTCTTT. This chain uses TRBV5-1 with TRBJ1-1; 7 bases match TRBD1. CDR1 is SGHRS and CDR2 is YFSETQ in the germline V gene. The CDR3 sequence is 15 residues long. V gave up 2 bases and J gave up 3 bases; unmatched junction bases: 7.

The chain uses TRBV30 and TRBJ2-7, with a weak D call TRBD1 (5 bases). Germline V gene data show CDR1 as GTSNPN and CDR2 as SVGIG (reference sequence). The CDR3 runs to 15 residues. The germline V and J ends were trimmed by 1 base and 8 bases, with 21 bases remaining between them. CDR3 nucleotides: TGTGCCTGGAGTGCAGGGCAGTCTACTAATGGGAAGCAGTACTTC. It encodes CAWSAGQSTNGKQYF.

In its sample, this clonotype was seen a few times. The gene calls are TRBV2 and TRBJ2-5; unclear D gene. The CDR3 length is 14 residues. CDR1 is SNHLY, CDR2 FYNNEI, per germline. Trimming took off 3 bases at V and 0 bases at J, with 8 bases between the two ends. The CDR3 is CASSDVRYQETQYF. The CDR3, as DNA: TGTGCCAGCAGTGACGTAAGATACCAAGAGACCCAGTACTTC.

This rearrangement joins TRBV12-3 or TRBV12-4 to TRBJ1-6; D unclear. V was cut by 5 bases and J by 5 bases, with 13 bases left in between. The CDR3 is 15 residues long. For the CDR3, the DNA is TGTGCCAGCAGTCGGGGAGTCCTTAATAATTCACCCCTCCACTTT. This codes for CASSRGVLNNSPLHF.

The rearrangement uses TRBV11-2 and TRBJ2-5; TRBD2 aligns across 7 bases. Germline trimming cut 3 bases from V and 4 bases from J; bases unmatched to any gene: 8. Germline V CDR1 and CDR2: SGHAT, FQNNGV. There are 15 residues in the CDR3. This CDR3 is CASSFGFGGGETQYF. DNA of the CDR3: TGTGCCAGCAGCTTCGGCTTTGGGGGGGGAGAGACCCAGTACTTC.

V is TRBV11-2 and J is TRBJ1-2, with 7 bases lining up with TRBD1. Trimming at V came to 2 bases and at J to 7 bases, leaving 16 bases not matched to a gene. The CDR3 is 17 residues long. Germline loops: CDR1 SGHAT, CDR2 FQNNGV. CDR3 DNA sequence: TGTGCCAGCAGCTTAATGATGGGGTCAGGGGGTGGAGGTGGCTACACCTTC. Its translation is CASSLMMGSGGGGGYTF.

The J gene is TRBJ2-3, the V gene TRBV5-1, with a possible D match to TRBD2 (6 bases). Germline CDR1 is SGHRS and CDR2 is YFSETQ. With 1 base removed from V and 0 bases from J, the gap between germline ends came to 12 bases. CDR3 size: 16 residues. The CDR3 is CASSLWRDSSTDTQYF. The DNA of the CDR3 is TGCGCCAGCAGCTTGTGGCGGGATTCTAGCACAGATACGCAGTATTTT.

Only a few counts were recorded for this clonotype. CDR3: CASSQDLTRGTDTQYF. CDR3 nucleotides: TGTGCCAGCAGCCAAGATCTAACCAGGGGGACAGATACGCAGTATTTT. The rearrangement links TRBV4-2 to TRBJ2-3, with TRBD1 identical over 7 bases. The CDR3 length is 16 residues. The junction had 6 bases not matched to a gene; V was cut back by 0 bases and J by 3 bases. CDR1 and CDR2 from the germline V gene are LGHNA and YNFKEQ.

The chain has TRBV20-1 and TRBJ1-2; D is ambiguous. Trimming took off 1 base at V and 6 bases at J, with 18 bases between the two ends. The germline V gene encodes CDR1 DFQATT and CDR2 SNEGSKA (reference sequence). The CDR3 length is 15 residues. The CDR3, as DNA: TGCAGTGCTAGAGTTAGGGTGGCACTTCCTAATGGCTACACCTTC. This translates into CSARVRVALPNGYTF.

CDR3 amino acids: CASSEGGDLNYGYTF. The CDR3 region has the DNA TGTGCCAGCAGCGAAGGGGGGGACCTCAACTATGGCTACACCTTC. The chain recombines TRBV7-6 with TRBJ1-2, with D tentatively TRBD1 (6 bases). The CDR3 length is 15 residues. Trimming removed 5 bases at V and 2 bases at J, with 15 bases between. The germline V gene encodes CDR1 SGHVS and CDR2 FNYEAQ.

The chain joins TRBV29-1 to TRBJ1-2, with D uncertain. Per germline, CDR1 SQVTM and CDR2 ANQGSEA. The CDR3 contains 12 residues. V was clipped by 1 base and J by 6 bases, with 9 bases between them. The CDR3 sequence is CSVEVVWNGYTF. The CDR3 DNA reads as TGCAGCGTTGAAGTGGTCTGGAATGGCTACACCTTC.

This clonotype was detected ten times or more. The rearrangement uses TRBV27 and TRBJ2-7; TRBD2 matches 9 bases. The CDR3 contains 15 residues. Germline V gene lookup returns CDR1 MNHEY and CDR2 SMNVEV (reference sequence). V lost 7 bases and J lost 0; bases outside the gene matches: 7. CDR3 bases: TGTGCCAGCACCAGGTGGCGGGGGGGCTCCTACGAGCAGTACTTC. Its protein is CASTRWRGGSYEQYF.

This clonotype was seen many times. V gene TRBV25-1 combines with J gene TRBJ2-7; 10 bases line up with TRBD1. The CDR3 extends over 14 amino acids. Germline trimming cut 4 bases from V and 2 bases from J; bases unmatched to any gene: 2. Germline V gene lookup returns CDR1 MGHDK and CDR2 SYGVNS. The CDR3 DNA reads as TGTGCCAGCAGTGCCGGGACAGGGGCCTACGAGCAGTACTTC. It translates to CASSAGTGAYEQYF.

The gene calls are TRBV7-6 and TRBJ2-7, with TRBD1 matching 8 bases. Trimming removed 0 bases from V and 7 bases from J; junction bases left unmatched: 8. The V gene's germline CDR1 is SGHVS and CDR2 FNYEAQ. There are 15 residues in the CDR3. CDR3 DNA: TGTGCCAGCAGCTTAGCAGGCAGGGGGCTCGGTGAGCAGTACTTC. Translating it yields CASSLAGRGLGEQYF. The full variable domain, with the rest looked up from reference TRBV7-6 and TRBJ2-7, is GAGVSQSPRYKVTKRGQDVALRCDPISGHVSLYWYRQALGQGPEFLTYFNYEAQQDKSGLPNDRFSAERPEGSISTLTIQRTEQRDSAMYRCASSLAGRGLGEQYFGPGTRLTVT.